The 29 T cell receptor beta chains below all came from one sample that was sequenced in a study of human T cells and chemical hapten exposure. Indicated time point: patch test 3, about 24 weeks after DPC sensitization. Treatment given: therapeutic diphenylcyclopropenone sensitization with weekly scalp DPC. TCRdb redid the calling of the RACE reads with MiXCR, one entry per CDR3 protein. The table lists about 82,000 distinct CDR3 sequences, 13% of them singletons. The sample consisted of whole blood, taken in connection with sensitization to the hapten diphenylcyclopropenone (DPC). Source of these receptors: a woman between 45 and 60 years old with alopecia areata. Some clones in this sample may be carry-over from other donors' samples.

The chain recombines TRBV5-1 with TRBJ2-2; 9 nucleotides align to TRBD1. Germline V gene data show CDR1 as SGHRS and CDR2 as YFSETQ. The V and J ends lost 3 bases and 1 base, in that order; junction bases with no gene match: 4. This CDR3 spans 16 amino acids. The CDR3 sequence: CASSWTGVENTGELFF. The CDR3 DNA reads as TGCGCCAGCAGCTGGACAGGGGTGGAGAACACCGGGGAGCTGTTTTTT.

This clonotype was picked up many times. The genes are TRBV10-1 and TRBJ2-7; D possibly corresponds to TRBD1 (5 bases). The length of the CDR3 is 13 residues. Trimming stripped 0 bases from V and 3 bases from J, with 6 bases between. From germline, CDR1 is WNHNN and CDR2 SYGVQD (reference sequence). The CDR3 reads CASSESRDYEQYF. In DNA form, the CDR3 reads TGCGCCAGCAGTGAGTCCAGGGACTACGAGCAGTACTTC.

This rearrangement joins TRBV2 to TRBJ2-1; 9 bases line up with TRBD1. This CDR3 has 15 residues. With V trimmed by 4 bases and J by 4 bases, 5 bases remained unmatched. Germline values: CDR1 SNHLY, CDR2 FYNNEI. In DNA, the CDR3 is TGTGCCAGCAGTGGGGGGACAGGGAGTTACAATGAGCAGTTCTTC. Translating gives CASSGGTGSYNEQFF.

This clonotype was counted between two and nine times. The rearrangement links TRBV29-1 to TRBJ2-3; 10 bases line up with TRBD2. V was clipped by 2 bases and J by 6 bases; unmatched bases: 5. This CDR3 has 14 amino acids. The germline V gene has CDR1 SQVTM and CDR2 ANQGSEA. The DNA for the CDR3 is TGCAGCGTTGAACCTAGCGGGAGTATCGATACGCAGTATTTT. Protein sequence: CSVEPSGSIDTQYF.

This clonotype appeared a few times. V gene TRBV4-2 combines with J gene TRBJ2-1; tentatively, D is TRBD1 or TRBD2 (5 bases each). The germline CDR1 and CDR2 sequences are LGHNA and YNFKEQ. The CDR3 totals 14 residues. Trimming pared 1 base from V and 9 bases from J, leaving 13 bases between. The CDR3 DNA reads TGTGCCAGCAGCCAAGCCGGGACCTTAGGTGAGCAGTTCTTC. Its translation is CASSQAGTLGEQFF.

CDR3 sequence: CASSASGRGNEQFF. The CDR3 DNA reads as TGTGCCAGCAGCGCGAGCGGGAGAGGCAATGAGCAGTTCTTC. The chain links TRBV12-3 or TRBV12-4 to TRBJ2-1, with TRBD2 matching 8 bases. This CDR3 contains 14 residues. Trimming cost V 6 bases and J 6 bases; bases outside gene matches: 7.

The chain employs TRBV7-2 and TRBJ2-7; 8 positions agree with TRBD2. The V gene end was trimmed by 0 bases and the J gene end by 6 bases; junction bases not matched to a gene: 7. The germline V gene encodes CDR1 SGHTA and CDR2 FQGNSA. The CDR3 totals 15 residues. CDR3 in amino acids: CASSLAPAGVTEQYF. The CDR3 DNA sequence: TGTGCCAGCAGCTTAGCCCCAGCGGGAGTTACCGAGCAGTACTTC.

This clonotype has at least ten counts. The chain is built from TRBV29-1 and TRBJ2-5; D may match TRBD1 or TRBD2 (5 bases each). Trimming removed 0 bases at V and 1 base at J, with 9 bases between. CDR1 SQVTM and CDR2 ANQGSEA come from the germline V gene. The CDR3 has 14 residues. The CDR3 region is CSVEEGDGQETQYF. The CDR3 DNA follows: TGCAGCGTTGAAGAAGGGGACGGCCAAGAGACCCAGTACTTC.

This clonotype was seen at least ten times. The rearrangement links TRBV7-2 to TRBJ2-3; D might be TRBD2 (6 bases). The CDR3 length is 15 residues. CDR1 SGHTA and CDR2 FQGNSA come from the germline V gene. Trimming stripped 4 bases from V and 0 bases from J, with 11 bases between. The CDR3: CASSWGTDSTDTQYF. CDR3 DNA: TGTGCCAGCAGCTGGGGGACTGATAGCACAGATACGCAGTATTTT.

The rearrangement uses TRBV2 and TRBJ2-7, with TRBD2 as a possible D gene (5 bases). Germline V gives CDR1 SNHLY, CDR2 FYNNEI. CDR3 length: 14 amino acids. Trimming removed 7 bases from V and 2 bases from J, with 15 bases in between. This CDR3 is CASTKRPETYEQYF. The CDR3 DNA sequence: TGTGCCAGCACCAAGCGGCCTGAAACCTACGAGCAGTACTTC.

The chain is built from TRBV10-3 and TRBJ1-1; D unresolved. CDR3 length equals 11 residues. Trimming took 10 bases from V and 8 from J, leaving 14 bases between them. Germline V gives CDR1 ENHRY, CDR2 SYGVKD. The CDR3 region has the DNA TGTGCCACCATCGGATTGGGAGAAGCTTTCTTT. This sequence encodes CATIGLGEAFF.

This clonotype was observed a handful of times. The chain joins TRBV6-2 or TRBV6-3 to TRBJ2-7, with 15 bases identical to TRBD2. Trimming cost V 5 bases and J 1 base; bases outside gene matches: 18. The CDR3 contains 21 residues. CDR1 MNHEY and CDR2 SVGEGT come from the germline V gene. The CDR3: CASSLPSGTSGRLPVSYEQYF. DNA for the CDR3: TGTGCCAGCAGTCTTCCTTCCGGGACTAGCGGGAGGCTACCGGTTTCCTACGAGCAGTACTTC.

The chain links TRBV5-4 to TRBJ2-7; tentatively, D is TRBD1 or TRBD2 (6 bases each). V lost 3 bases and J 3 bases, leaving 13 bases between the germline ends. The CDR3 consists of 14 residues. Germline V gene sequence: CDR1 SGHNT, CDR2 YYREEE (reference sequence). DNA of the CDR3: TGTGCCAGCAGCTCGGAGGGGGGCGTCTACGAGCAGTACTTC. Protein: CASSSEGGVYEQYF.

This clonotype has at least ten counts. The chain recombines TRBV20-1 with TRBJ2-1; the match to TRBD2 covers 11 bases. The CDR3 contains 15 residues. Trimming cost V 6 bases and J 3 bases; bases outside gene matches: 7. Germline V gene lookup returns CDR1 DFQATT and CDR2 SNEGSKA (reference sequence). The CDR3 DNA is TGCAGTGCCCCTGTAGCGGGAGGGGACTACAATGAGCAGTTCTTC. Translation gives CSAPVAGGDYNEQFF.

This sequence joins TRBV21-1 and TRBJ2-1. TRBV21-1 is flagged as a pseudogene. This CDR3 has 13 amino acids. The chain's CDR3 is CASSKYEYNEQFF. CDR3 bases: TGTGCCAGCAGCAAATACGAGTACAATGAGCAGTTCTTC.

This clonotype was counted between two and nine times. The rearrangement uses TRBV9 and TRBJ2-5; D uncertain. This CDR3 comprises 12 residues. Trimming took 1 base from V and 2 from J, leaving 3 bases between them. Per germline, CDR1 SGDLS and CDR2 YYNGEE. CDR3: CASSVTQETQYF. CDR3 coding DNA: TGTGCCAGCAGCGTAACACAAGAGACCCAGTACTTC. Full variable domain (rest looked up from reference TRBV9 and TRBJ2-5): DSGVTQTPKHLITATGQRVTLRCSPRSGDLSVYWYQQSLDQGLQFLIQYYNGEERAKGNILERFSAQQFPDLHSELNLSSLELGDSALYFCASSVTQETQYFGPGTRLLVL.

The chain links TRBV5-1 to TRBJ2-3; 11 nucleotides match TRBD1. The CDR3 extends over 16 amino acids. The ends lost 0 bases at V and 4 bases at J; junction bases unmatched: 4. The germline V gene encodes CDR1 SGHRS and CDR2 YFSETQ. As DNA, the CDR3 is TGCGCCAGCAGCTTGGTCCGGGACAGGGGGTCAGATACGCAGTATTTT. Protein sequence: CASSLVRDRGSDTQYF. Together with reference TRBV5-1 and TRBJ2-3, the CDR3 gives the full variable domain: KAGVTQTPRYLIKTRGQQVTLSCSPISGHRSVSWYQQTPGQGLQFLFEYFSETQRNKGNFPGRFSGRQFSNSRSEMNVSTLELGDSALYLCASSLVRDRGSDTQYFGPGTRLTVL.

In this sample, this clonotype turned up many times. J is TRBJ1-6 and V is TRBV6-1, with 7 positions matching TRBD1. CDR3 length equals 15 residues. Per germline, CDR1 MNHNS and CDR2 SASEGT. V lost 4 bases to trimming and J lost 9 bases; unmatched junction nucleotides: 9. CDR3 sequence: CASSVGDREGSPLHF. For the CDR3, the DNA is TGTGCCAGCAGTGTGGGAGACAGGGAAGGTTCACCCCTCCACTTT.

The J gene is TRBJ2-7, the V gene TRBV7-2; TRBD1 might be the D (5 bases). Trimming left V 2 bases short and J 6 bases short, with 14 bases between. This CDR3 contains 14 residues. Germline V gives CDR1 SGHTA, CDR2 FQGNSA. CDR3: CASSLYNRRSEQYF. In DNA, the CDR3 is TGTGCCAGCAGCTTATATAACAGGAGATCCGAGCAGTACTTC.

This clonotype was counted ten times or more. The V gene is TRBV18, the J gene TRBJ1-1; D is uncertain. This CDR3 has 14 amino acids. CDR1 is KGHSH, CDR2 LQKENI, per germline. V was cut by 4 bases and J by 1 base, with 10 bases left in between. Here the CDR3 DNA reads TGTGCCAGCTCACTGGGCCGGCCGAACACTGAAGCTTTCTTT. It yields the protein CASSLGRPNTEAFF.

The V call is TRBV6-4, the J call TRBJ1-1, with TRBD1 matching over 7 bases. The V and J ends lost 6 bases and 3 bases, in that order; junction bases with no gene match: 7. CDR1 is MRHNA, CDR2 SNTAGT, per germline. This CDR3 region has 14 residues. In nucleotides, the CDR3 is TGTGCCAGCAGACCGCAGGGGGAGGACACTGAAGCTTTCTTT. Translated: CASRPQGEDTEAFF.

Only a few counts were recorded for this clonotype. The germline gene is not matched at one end of the junction; a read error may be the cause. V and J are TRBV5-4 and TRBJ1-2, with a weak D call TRBD1 (5 bases). Germline CDR1 SGHNT, CDR2 YYREEE (reference sequence). The CDR3 consists of 15 residues. The CDR3 region is CASSLGARTHYGYTF. CDR3 sequence (DNA): TGTGCCAGCAGTTTGGGCGCCAGGACACACTATGGCTACACCTTC.

This clonotype appeared many times. The V gene is TRBV20-1, the J gene TRBJ2-7, with 8 bases fitting TRBD2. The junction had 9 bases not matched to a gene; V was cut back by 4 bases and J by 7 bases. The CDR3 extends over 13 amino acids. Germline V gene lookup returns CDR1 DFQATT and CDR2 SNEGSKA (reference sequence). CDR3 sequence (DNA): TGCAGTGCTACGAAAGCGGGAGCAGGGGAGCAGTACTTC. It codes for CSATKAGAGEQYF.

This sequence joins TRBV2 and TRBJ2-1, with 10 bases fitting TRBD2. The CDR3 sequence is 15 residues long. Germline trimming cut 7 bases from V and 10 bases from J; bases unmatched to any gene: 13. The germline gives CDR1 SNHLY, CDR2 FYNNEI. For the CDR3, the DNA is TGTGCCAGCACACGTGAGCGGGAGGGCCTGGGGGAGCAGTTCTTC. This translates into CASTREREGLGEQFF.

This clonotype was recorded at least ten times. This sequence joins TRBV29-1 and TRBJ1-1; 8 bases align to TRBD1. The V segment lost 6 bases and the J segment 4 bases; nucleotides outside the gene matches: 4. In germline, CDR1 is SQVTM, CDR2 ANQGSEA. This CDR3 spans 12 amino acids. This CDR3 reads CSVGQGVTEAFF. For the CDR3, the DNA is TGCAGCGTCGGACAGGGAGTCACTGAAGCTTTCTTT.

This clonotype showed up many times. This chain connects TRBV20-1 to TRBJ1-5; possible D gene TRBD1, 5 bases. Germline V lookup: CDR1 DFQATT, CDR2 SNEGSKA (reference sequence). The CDR3 is 13 amino acids. Trimming took 1 base from V and 4 from J, leaving 8 bases between them. As DNA, the CDR3 is TGCAGTGCTAGAGTGGGGGGAAATCAGCCCCAGCATTTT. Amino acid sequence: CSARVGGNQPQHF.

This clonotype turned up a few times. The rearrangement links TRBV4-1 to TRBJ2-1, with D perhaps TRBD2 (5 bases). The CDR3 has 16 residues. CDR1 and CDR2 from the germline V gene are MGHRA and YSYEKL. Trimming removed 1 base from V and 0 bases from J, with 10 bases in between. CDR3 sequence (DNA): TGCGCCAGCAGCCAAGGATCGGGGAGCTCCTACAATGAGCAGTTCTTC. This codes for CASSQGSGSSYNEQFF.

V usage is TRBV29-1 and J usage is TRBJ1-1; D remains unclear. CDR1 is SQVTM and CDR2 is ANQGSEA in the germline V gene. The CDR3 sequence is 11 residues long. Trimming pared 4 bases from V and 6 bases from J, leaving 9 bases between. CDR3 in amino acids: CSVGAGPEAFF. CDR3 DNA sequence: TGCAGCGTTGGGGCAGGCCCTGAAGCTTTCTTT.

This clonotype was seen more than once but under ten times. J is TRBJ2-3 and V is TRBV5-6; D gene uncertain. Per the germline V gene, CDR1 is SGHDT and CDR2 is YYEEEE. There are 12 residues in the CDR3. The V gene lost 2 bases and the J gene lost 5 bases, with 6 bases spanning the gap. The CDR3 sequence: CASSLPVDTQYF. The CDR3 DNA follows: TGTGCCAGCAGCTTACCCGTAGATACGCAGTATTTT.